This TCR beta chain was sequenced in a study of human T cells and chemical hapten exposure. Study-level information: Epicutaneous patch tests delivered 0.01% DPC to the upper back, with evaluation at 6 days.

Each CDR3 protein is one row after TCRdb ran MiXCR on the RACE reads. The sample yields roughly 150,000 distinct CDR3 sequences, roughly 10% seen once. Described time point: patch test 2, 6 weeks after DPC sensitization. Specified treatment: therapeutic diphenylcyclopropenone sensitization with weekly scalp DPC. Germline values: CDR1 WSHSY, CDR2 SAAADI. Trimming stripped 7 bases from V and 0 bases from J, with 15 bases between. The CDR3 runs 15 residues. This receptor was taken from a woman in her 50s with alopecia areata. Some clones in this sample may be carry-over from other donors' samples. The input for sequencing was whole blood, taken in connection with sensitization to the hapten diphenylcyclopropenone (DPC). The chain links TRBV10-2 to TRBJ1-1; no definite D call. CDR3: CASIIGRTLNTEAFF. CDR3 in DNA: TGCGCCAGCATAATTGGCCGAACCTTGAACACTGAAGCTTTCTTT.